This entry lists 21 T cell receptor beta chains sequenced from one sample in a study of shared T cell receptors in the human thymus. Sequencing was performed with immunoSEQ multiplex PCR; in TCRdb, only in-frame clones are kept and a portion is missing. The sample holds more than 550,000 clones, about 87% seen once. The same data also contributed to another study, on human thymus T cells.

The specimen sequenced was thymocytes. Receptor source: a boy less than two years old with a congenital heart defect.

The chain employs TRBV6-1 and TRBJ2-7; D is perhaps TRBD2 (5 bases). Per the germline V gene, CDR1 is MNHNS and CDR2 is SASEGT. The CDR3 totals 12 residues. V lost 7 bases to trimming and J lost 0 bases, with 7 bases between them. CDR3: CASMGSSYEQYF. The CDR3 coding sequence is TGTGCCAGCATGGGGAGCTCCTACGAGCAGTACTTC.

With respect to this clone: The sample has other DNA sequences that encode this CDR3 too. The J gene is TRBJ2-7, the V gene TRBV6-5, with TRBD1 matching over 9 bases. The CDR3 totals 15 residues. V dropped 2 bases and J dropped 2; count of bases not matched to a gene: 4. Germline lookup yields CDR1 MNHEY and CDR2 SVGAGI. CDR3 residues: CASSYGGTGTYEQYF. The CDR3 DNA reads as TGTGCCAGCAGTTACGGCGGGACAGGGACCTACGAGCAGTACTTC.

The CDR3 DNA is TGTGCCAGCAGCATCATAGCGGGAGAGTACAATGAGCAGTTCTTC. Amino acid sequence: CASSIIAGEYNEQFF. The chain recombines TRBV7-2 with TRBJ2-1; 9 bases map to TRBD2. Germline CDR1 SGHTA, CDR2 FQGNSA. This CDR3 spans 15 amino acids. V lost 5 bases, J lost 4 bases, and 6 bases stayed unmatched. The full variable domain, completed using reference TRBV7-2 and TRBJ2-1, is GAGVSQSPSNKVTEKGKDVELRCDPISGHTALYWYRQSLGQGLEFLIYFQGNSAPDKSGLPSDRFSAERTGGSVSTLTIQRTQQEDSAVYLCASSIIAGEYNEQFFGPGTRLTVL.

This clone was observed once. The chain combines TRBV5-4 with TRBJ2-1, with 7 bases identical to TRBD2. There are 15 residues in the CDR3. V was pared by 5 bases and J by 5 bases, with 10 bases of the junction left unmatched. CDR1 and CDR2 from the germline V gene are SGHNT and YYREEE (reference sequence). CDR3: CASRPGLPSNNEQFF. The CDR3 bases are TGTGCCAGCAGACCGGGACTACCATCCAACAATGAGCAGTTCTTC.

This clone was seen only once. The chain has TRBV21-1 and TRBJ2-7; the table's D call of TRBD2 was not tested on the DNA. TRBV21-1 is a recognized pseudogene. This CDR3 contains 9 residues. This chain's CDR3 is CAPTHEQYF. Written as DNA, the CDR3 is TGTGCCCCTACCCACGAGCAGTACTTC.

This chain links TRBV28 with TRBJ2-3, with 9 bases fitting TRBD2. Germline CDR1 MDHEN, CDR2 SYDVKM. The V segment lost 3 bases and the J segment 4 bases; nucleotides outside the gene matches: 8. The CDR3 consists of 16 residues. CDR3 in DNA: TGTGCCAGCAGTTTGCTAGCGGGAAGGAGGGCAGATACGCAGTATTTT. This codes for CASSLLAGRRADTQYF.

The V gene is TRBV27, the J gene TRBJ1-6, with 11 bases that match TRBD1. This CDR3 spans 15 amino acids. V was pared by 5 bases and J by 9 bases, with 6 bases of the junction left unmatched. The germline V gene has CDR1 MNHEY and CDR2 SMNVEV (reference sequence). The CDR3 protein is CASSPSGTGGSPLHF. CDR3 coding DNA: TGTGCCAGCAGTCCCTCCGGGACAGGGGGTTCACCCCTCCACTTT.

This rearrangement joins TRBV30 to TRBJ1-6, with D possibly being TRBD1 (6 bases). Trimming removed 5 bases from V and 11 bases from J, with 19 bases in between. The germline V gene has CDR1 GTSNPN and CDR2 SVGIG (reference sequence). This CDR3 has 14 amino acids. The CDR3: CAWEPGTIGTPLHF. Here the CDR3 DNA reads TGTGCCTGGGAGCCCGGGACAATCGGGACACCCCTCCACTTT.

J is TRBJ1-5 and V is TRBV5-6; D is ambiguous. Germline V gene data show CDR1 as SGHDT and CDR2 as YYEEEE. This CDR3 region has 16 residues. The V gene lost 5 bases and the J gene lost 1 base, with 16 bases spanning the gap. The CDR3 DNA reads TGTGCCAGCAGTTCTACCTTGGTCGGGAGCAATCAGCCCCAGCATTTT. It encodes CASSSTLVGSNQPQHF.

The V call is TRBV7-6, the J call TRBJ2-3, with 7 bases matching TRBD1. The CDR3 contains 16 residues. Trimming took 0 bases from V and 1 from J; bases not matched to a gene: 4. CDR1 and CDR2 from the germline V gene are SGHVS and FNYEAQ. Written as DNA, the CDR3 is TGTGCCAGCAGCTTAGCGACAGGGTCGCGCACAGATACGCAGTATTTT. Protein sequence: CASSLATGSRTDTQYF.

In regard to this clone: One junction end disagrees with the germline gene, perhaps due to a read error. The rearrangement uses TRBV28 and TRBJ1-1; the D is unclear. This CDR3 has 13 amino acids. Germline V gives CDR1 MDHEN, CDR2 SYDVKM. Here the CDR3 reads CASRWKENPEAFF. In nucleotides, the CDR3 is TGTGCCAGCAGGTGGAAGGAGAACCCTGAAGCTTTCTTT.

V and J are TRBV28 and TRBJ1-2, with 8 bases identical to TRBD1. Trimming took 6 bases from V and 6 from J; bases not matched to a gene: 9. The CDR3 contains 14 residues. Germline V gives CDR1 MDHEN, CDR2 SYDVKM. The DNA for the CDR3 is TGTGCCAGCAGCCCGGACAGGGAAAGAGATGGCTACACCTTC. Amino acid sequence: CASSPDRERDGYTF.

The rearrangement links TRBV5-4 to TRBJ2-1, with D hard to call. The CDR3 runs to 14 residues. The germline V gene encodes CDR1 SGHNT and CDR2 YYREEE (reference sequence). Deletions cut 4 bases from V and 7 bases from J, with 15 bases between. The DNA of the CDR3 is TGTGCCAGCAGCCAGCCCGACAATAGAAATGAGCAGTTCTTC. Protein: CASSQPDNRNEQFF. The full variable domain, rest sourced from reference TRBV5-4 and TRBJ2-1, is ETGVTQSPTHLIKTRGQQVTLRCSSQSGHNTVSWYQQALGQGPQFIFQYYREEENGRGNFPPRFSGLQFPNYSSELNVNALELDDSALYLCASSQPDNRNEQFFGPGTRLTVL.

The rearrangement joins TRBV28 to TRBJ1-1; D is undetermined. Germline lookup yields CDR1 MDHEN and CDR2 SYDVKM. The length of the CDR3 is 15 residues. The V end lost 2 bases, the J end lost 0 bases, and 10 bases lay between the germline ends. The CDR3 DNA reads TGTGCCAGCAGTTTAAGGAGGCTCCTGAACACTGAAGCTTTCTTT. It specifies CASSLRRLLNTEAFF.

This chain links TRBV30 with TRBJ1-1; TRBD1 matches 8 bases. This CDR3 is 16 amino acids long. V lost 1 base and J lost 0; bases outside the gene matches: 7. Germline CDR1 reads GTSNPN; CDR2 reads SVGIG (reference sequence). The CDR3 spells CAWSEQGDFMNTEAFF. DNA of the CDR3: TGTGCCTGGAGTGAACAGGGGGACTTTATGAACACTGAAGCTTTCTTT.

The gene calls are TRBV7-9 and TRBJ2-7; D ambiguous. The CDR3 runs to 16 residues. The germline gives CDR1 SEHNR, CDR2 FQNEAQ (reference sequence). V was shortened by 2 bases and J by 7 bases, with 21 bases between the two germline ends. Written as DNA, the CDR3 is TGTGCCAGCAGCTTAAGATCCCCGGTGAACGATTCTGAGCAGTACTTC. It is translated as CASSLRSPVNDSEQYF. Supplemented by reference TRBV7-9 and TRBJ2-7, the full variable domain reads DTGVSQNPRHKITKRGQNVTFRCDPISEHNRLYWYRQTLGQGPEFLTYFQNEAQLEKSRLLSDRFSAERPKGSFSTLEIQRTEQGDSAMYLCASSLRSPVNDSEQYFGPGTRLTVT.

This chain joins TRBV9 and TRBJ2-1; 12 bases are shared with TRBD1. The junction had 9 bases not matched to a gene; V was cut back by 4 bases and J by 7 bases. The germline V gene encodes CDR1 SGDLS and CDR2 YYNGEE. The length of the CDR3 is 16 residues. DNA of the CDR3: TGTGCCAGCAGCCCTCCCGGGGACAGGGGGCGGAATGAGCAGTTCTTC. Its protein is CASSPPGDRGRNEQFF.

This rearrangement joins TRBV28 to TRBJ1-1; D is ambiguous. This CDR3 is 15 amino acids long. V dropped 4 bases and J dropped 6 bases, with 18 bases sitting between them. Germline lookup yields CDR1 MDHEN and CDR2 SYDVKM. The CDR3 nucleotides are TGTGCCAGCAGTTGTAGCTTAGACGGGGTCCCTGAAGCTTTCTTT. Encoded protein: CASSCSLDGVPEAFF. Combining the CDR3 with reference TRBV28 and TRBJ1-1 gives the whole variable domain DVKVTQSSRYLVKRTGEKVFLECVQDMDHENMFWYRQDPGLGLRLIYFSYDVKMKEKGDIPEGYSVSREKKERFSLILESASTNQTSMYLCASSCSLDGVPEAFFGQGTRLTVV.

The chain has TRBV2 and TRBJ2-7, with D possibly matching TRBD1 (6 bases). Trimming took 1 base from V and 3 from J, leaving 7 bases between them. The CDR3 is made up of 13 amino acids. Per germline, CDR1 SNHLY and CDR2 FYNNEI. CDR3: CASSEEGGYEQYF. The CDR3 region has the DNA TGTGCCAGCAGTGAAGAAGGGGGCTACGAGCAGTACTTC.

V is TRBV13 and J is TRBJ2-5; 9 bases map to TRBD2. Per the germline V gene, CDR1 is PRHDT and CDR2 is FYEKMQ (reference sequence). With 5 bases clipped from V and 3 bases from J, the junction kept 13 bases outside the gene matches. This CDR3 spans 17 amino acids. CDR3 loop: CASSRKTPRLAEETQYF. For the CDR3, the DNA is TGTGCCAGCAGCCGAAAAACACCGAGACTAGCGGAAGAGACCCAGTACTTC.

This rearrangement joins TRBV29-1 to TRBJ2-7; 9 bases map to TRBD1. The CDR3 totals 16 residues. J gave up 3 bases and V 1 base, and 10 bases lay outside the gene matches. From germline, CDR1 is SQVTM and CDR2 ANQGSEA. The CDR3 nucleotides read TGCAGCGTTGAAGGCACCCCGGGACAGGGCCTCTACGAGCAGTACTTC. Protein sequence: CSVEGTPGQGLYEQYF.